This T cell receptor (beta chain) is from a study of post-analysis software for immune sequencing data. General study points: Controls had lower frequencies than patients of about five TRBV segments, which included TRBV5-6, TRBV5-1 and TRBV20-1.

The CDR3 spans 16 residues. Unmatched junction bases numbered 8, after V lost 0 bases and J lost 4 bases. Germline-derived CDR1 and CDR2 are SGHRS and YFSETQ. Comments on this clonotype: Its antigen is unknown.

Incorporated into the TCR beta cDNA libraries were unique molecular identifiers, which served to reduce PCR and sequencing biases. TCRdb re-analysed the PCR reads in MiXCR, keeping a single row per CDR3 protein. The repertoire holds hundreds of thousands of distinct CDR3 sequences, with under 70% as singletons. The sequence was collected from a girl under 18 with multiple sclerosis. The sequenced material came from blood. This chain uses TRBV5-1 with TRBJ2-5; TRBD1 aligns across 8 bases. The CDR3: CASSLVLTGVGETQYF. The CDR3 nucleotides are TGCGCCAGCAGCTTGGTGTTGACAGGGGTGGGAGAGACCCAGTACTTC. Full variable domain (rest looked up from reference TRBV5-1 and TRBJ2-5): KAGVTQTPRYLIKTRGQQVTLSCSPISGHRSVSWYQQTPGQGLQFLFEYFSETQRNKGNFPGRFSGRQFSNSRSEMNVSTLELGDSALYLCASSLVLTGVGETQYFGPGTRLLVL.